Listed here are 26 T cell receptor beta chains from one sample, sequenced in a study of human T cells and chemical hapten exposure. TCRdb called the RACE reads again in MiXCR, with one record for every CDR3 protein. The repertoire consists of around 380,000 distinct CDR3 sequences, with approximately 4.4% occurring once and the leading ten covering 2% to 2.5%. Time point of the sample: patch test 1, 2 weeks after DPC sensitization. Specified treatment: therapeutic diphenylcyclopropenone sensitization with weekly scalp DPC. The source material was whole blood, sampled in connection with sensitization to the hapten diphenylcyclopropenone (DPC). These receptors were collected from a woman aged 45-59 years with alopecia areata. Some clones in this sample may be carry-over from other donors' samples.

This clonotype was picked up many times. This chain links TRBV29-1 with TRBJ2-5; D not resolved. Germline V gene data show CDR1 as SQVTM and CDR2 as ANQGSEA. V was clipped by 7 bases and J by 4 bases, with 13 bases between them. The CDR3 consists of 12 residues. The CDR3 region has the DNA TGCAGCGCTGTAGCCTTGGGAGAGACCCAGTACTTC. Translation gives CSAVALGETQYF.

There are many counts of this clonotype. This chain uses TRBV28 with TRBJ2-1; 7 positions match TRBD1. V shed 4 bases and J 7 bases; nucleotides not matched to a gene: 1. Germline V gene sequence: CDR1 MDHEN, CDR2 SYDVKM. The CDR3 is made up of 12 amino acids. The CDR3 region has the DNA TGTGCCAGCAGTTCCAGGGGGAATGAGCAGTTCTTC. This sequence encodes CASSSRGNEQFF.

This clonotype was seen more than once but under ten times. The J gene is TRBJ2-7, the V gene TRBV11-2; D may match TRBD1 or TRBD2 (5 bases each). The CDR3 is made up of 13 amino acids. Germline V gives CDR1 SGHAT, CDR2 FQNNGV. V lost 3 bases to trimming and J lost 4 bases, with 10 bases between them. CDR3 sequence (DNA): TGTGCCAGCAGCTTGGCCAGGGAGTACGAGCAGTACTTC. This codes for CASSLAREYEQYF.

This clonotype occurred a few times. This chain joins TRBV13 and TRBJ1-2, with 7 nucleotides matching TRBD1. Per the germline V gene, CDR1 is PRHDT and CDR2 is FYEKMQ (reference sequence). This CDR3 comprises 15 residues. J was trimmed by 4 bases and V by 0 bases; bases with no gene match: 5. In nucleotides, the CDR3 is TGTGCCAGCAGCTTAGGGTCAGGGGGACTCTATGGCTACACCTTC. Protein: CASSLGSGGLYGYTF. The whole variable domain, remainder taken from reference TRBV13 and TRBJ1-2, is AAGVIQSPRHLIKEKRETATLKCYPIPRHDTVYWYQQGPGQDPQFLISFYEKMQSDKGSIPDRFSAQQFSDYHSELNMSSLELGDSALYFCASSLGSGGLYGYTFGSGTRLTVV.

This clonotype was seen repeatedly, ten times or more. V and J are TRBV4-1 and TRBJ2-7; 10 bases map to TRBD2. This CDR3 spans 15 amino acids. CDR1 MGHRA and CDR2 YSYEKL come from the germline V gene. The V segment lost 1 base and the J segment 2 bases; nucleotides outside the gene matches: 2. The CDR3 sequence is CASSQVTSGTYEQYF. CDR3 DNA sequence: TGCGCCAGCAGCCAAGTCACTAGCGGGACCTACGAGCAGTACTTC.

This clonotype appeared many times. The V gene is TRBV29-1, the J gene TRBJ2-7; D possibly corresponds to TRBD2 (5 bases). Trimming stripped 4 bases from V and 0 bases from J, with 7 bases between. CDR3 length: 12 residues. Germline V gene sequence: CDR1 SQVTM, CDR2 ANQGSEA. The CDR3 protein is CSVGGNSYEQYF. CDR3 DNA: TGCAGCGTTGGAGGGAACTCCTACGAGCAGTACTTC.

This clonotype came up many times. The gene calls are TRBV6-1 and TRBJ1-1; D gene ambiguous. V lost 4 bases and J lost 6, with 9 bases in between. CDR1 MNHNS and CDR2 SASEGT come from the germline V gene. The CDR3 sequence is 12 residues long. The CDR3 sequence: CASSGYYAEAFF. In DNA, the CDR3 is TGTGCCAGCAGTGGTTATTACGCTGAAGCTTTCTTT.

A few counts support this clonotype. The gene calls are TRBV19 and TRBJ2-2, with a weak D call TRBD2 (6 bases). The germline V gene encodes CDR1 LNHDA and CDR2 SQIVND (reference sequence). The CDR3 loop spans 15 amino acids. Trimming left V 7 bases short and J 6 bases short, with 18 bases between. For the CDR3, the DNA is TGTGCCAGTACTCCCCCGGGGGTGATCGCCGGGGAGCTGTTTTTT. It codes for CASTPPGVIAGELFF.

V gene TRBV9 combines with J gene TRBJ2-7; no reliable D call. The V end lost 0 bases, the J end lost 7 bases, and 11 bases lay between the germline ends. Germline values: CDR1 SGDLS, CDR2 YYNGEE. The length of the CDR3 is 13 residues. The DNA of the CDR3 is TGTGCCAGCAGCGTAGGTCTGGGGTGGGAGCAGTACTTC. It is translated as CASSVGLGWEQYF.

CDR3 region: CASSQDLAGDTGELFF. The CDR3 DNA reads TGCGCCAGCAGCCAAGATTTAGCGGGGGACACCGGGGAGCTGTTTTTT. The chain recombines TRBV4-1 with TRBJ2-2; 9 bases agree with TRBD2. The CDR3 covers 16 residues. V shed 0 bases, J shed 3 bases, and the junction held 2 bases outside the gene matches. Germline assignment: CDR1 MGHRA and CDR2 YSYEKL.

The chain recombines TRBV12-3 or TRBV12-4 with TRBJ2-3; TRBD2 aligns across 9 bases. Trimming took 5 bases from V and 6 from J; bases not matched to a gene: 9. The CDR3 runs to 15 residues. CDR3 sequence: CASSAPRGGIDTQYF. For the CDR3, the DNA is TGTGCCAGCAGTGCCCCGCGGGGGGGCATCGATACGCAGTATTTT.

This chain uses TRBV7-2 with TRBJ1-1; TRBD1 aligns across 10 bases. Per the germline V gene, CDR1 is SGHTA and CDR2 is FQGNSA. V lost 4 bases, J lost 6 bases, and 2 bases stayed unmatched. The CDR3 runs to 13 residues. The DNA of the CDR3 is TGTGCCAGCAGCTACGGGACAGGGGCTGAAGCTTTCTTT. Amino acid sequence: CASSYGTGAEAFF.

This clonotype was seen ten or more times. This sequence joins TRBV28 and TRBJ1-5, with 7 bases identical to TRBD1. Germline trimming cut 1 base from V and 7 bases from J; bases unmatched to any gene: 7. The CDR3 totals 15 residues. Germline assignment: CDR1 MDHEN and CDR2 SYDVKM. DNA for the CDR3: TGTGCCAGCAGTTTATATCCAGGGGGGGGACAGCCCCAGCATTTT. Its translation: CASSLYPGGGQPQHF.

This clonotype was seen a few times. The chain uses TRBV12-3 or TRBV12-4 and TRBJ2-7, with D unresolved. The CDR3 is 13 amino acids. Trimming left V 1 base short and J 7 bases short, with 11 bases between. CDR3 coding DNA: TGTGCCAGCAGTTTAGATCCCCTCCCGGAGCAGTACTTC. Translating gives CASSLDPLPEQYF.

This clonotype was observed many times. V is TRBV6-5 and J is TRBJ2-3; 9 bases fit TRBD1. The CDR3 is 15 residues long. Per the germline V gene, CDR1 is MNHEY and CDR2 is SVGAGI. V shed 2 bases, J shed 15 bases, and the junction held 15 bases outside the gene matches. Here the CDR3 DNA reads TGTGCCAGCAGTTACCTGGGAAGTTTGGGGACAGGGTTATATTTT. Translating it yields CASSYLGSLGTGLYF.

This clonotype was seen more than once but under ten times. The gene calls are TRBV12-3 or TRBV12-4 and TRBJ1-1; a possible D gene is TRBD1 (6 bases). V lost 6 bases and J 2 bases, leaving 16 bases between the germline ends. The CDR3 is made up of 15 amino acids. CDR3 bases: TGTGCCAGCAGGCTCTCGGGGGGCACCAACACTGAAGCTTTCTTT. It encodes CASRLSGGTNTEAFF.

A few counts support this clonotype. The chain couples TRBV5-4 to TRBJ2-7; D may be TRBD1 (6 bases). The V end was cut by 0 bases, the J end by 6 bases, with 10 bases between. The CDR3 is made up of 13 amino acids. Germline CDR1 reads SGHNT; CDR2 reads YYREEE (reference sequence). CDR3 residues: CASSLGGRGEQYF. The CDR3, as DNA: TGTGCCAGCAGCTTGGGGGGGCGAGGCGAGCAGTACTTC.

This clonotype occurred a few times. This rearrangement joins TRBV12-3 or TRBV12-4 to TRBJ1-6, with D hard to call. Trimming left V 6 bases short and J 7 bases short, with 10 bases between. The CDR3 extends over 13 amino acids. The CDR3 protein is CASRQTNNSPLHF. The CDR3, as DNA: TGTGCCAGCAGACAGACAAACAATTCACCCCTCCACTTT.

The rearrangement links TRBV5-1 to TRBJ2-7, with TRBD1 as a possible D gene (6 bases). V shed 4 bases and J shed 4 bases, with 15 bases lying between them. This CDR3 has 14 amino acids. CDR1 is SGHRS, CDR2 YFSETQ, per germline. The CDR3 region has the DNA TGCGCCAGCAGCCCGGACAGTTCAAGGTACGAGCAGTACTTC. This translates into CASSPDSSRYEQYF.

The V and J genes are TRBV7-3 and TRBJ2-3; 8 bases match TRBD2. Per the germline V gene, CDR1 is SGHTA and CDR2 is FQGTGA. Trimming at V came to 5 bases and at J to 4 bases, leaving 11 bases not matched to a gene. This CDR3 has 16 residues. In DNA, the CDR3 is TGTGCCAGCAGCCCTCCACGGGGGGGGCCCGCAGATACGCAGTATTTT. Translating gives CASSPPRGGPADTQYF.

This clonotype was found a few times. The chain recombines TRBV2 with TRBJ2-6; D perhaps matches TRBD2 (5 bases). Germline V gene data show CDR1 as SNHLY and CDR2 as FYNNEI. The CDR3 is made up of 16 amino acids. V was shortened by 7 bases and J by 1 base, with 14 bases between the two germline ends. In DNA, the CDR3 is TGTGCCAGCATCCGATCGGAGGCGTCTGGGGCCAACGTCCTGACTTTC. It encodes CASIRSEASGANVLTF.

This clonotype turned up a few times. The chain is built from TRBV2 and TRBJ1-4; 8 bases match TRBD1. The junction had 2 bases not matched to a gene; V was cut back by 1 base and J by 7 bases. The CDR3 has 14 amino acids. In germline, CDR1 is SNHLY, CDR2 FYNNEI. The CDR3 nucleotides read TGTGCCAGCAGTGAAGGCAGGGGGCTTGAAAAACTGTTTTTT. Its translation: CASSEGRGLEKLFF.

The rearrangement links TRBV5-1 to TRBJ1-6, with D perhaps TRBD1 (5 bases). Trimming took off 2 bases at V and 8 bases at J, with 14 bases between the two ends. The V gene's germline CDR1 is SGHRS and CDR2 YFSETQ. The CDR3 has 15 residues. CDR3 amino acids: CASSLSSRADSPLHF. CDR3 coding DNA: TGCGCCAGCAGCTTAAGTAGCAGGGCGGATTCACCCCTCCACTTT.

This clonotype was found a few times. The chain carries TRBV12-3 or TRBV12-4 and TRBJ1-6; D call uncertain. V lost 6 bases, J lost 8 bases, and 8 bases lay in between. CDR3 length: 12 amino acids. For the CDR3, the DNA is TGTGCCAGCAGATACAGCGATTCACCCCTCCACTTT. This sequence encodes CASRYSDSPLHF.

The V gene is TRBV2, the J gene TRBJ2-5, with TRBD2 identical over 15 bases. In germline, CDR1 is SNHLY, CDR2 FYNNEI. The CDR3 is 15 residues long. Trimming took 8 bases from V and 5 from J; bases not matched to a gene: 6. The CDR3 DNA is TGTGCCAGCTATCGGACTAGCGGGGGGGCGGAGACCCAGTACTTC. Protein: CASYRTSGGAETQYF.

This clonotype was observed at least ten times. The chain recombines TRBV12-3 or TRBV12-4 with TRBJ1-4; a weak D match, TRBD1 (5 bases). CDR3 length: 15 amino acids. V dropped 5 bases and J dropped 3 bases, with 13 bases sitting between them. CDR3 loop: CASSLRVSANEKLFF. Written as DNA, the CDR3 is TGTGCCAGCAGTCTCAGGGTCTCGGCTAATGAAAAACTGTTTTTT.